This T cell receptor beta chain is drawn from a study of blood T cell repertoires in COVID-19. About the study: The United States, Italy and Spain supplied acute and convalescent COVID-19 samples. Sources were T cells, B-cell-depleted T cells, or PBMCs; the material itself was cDNA or gDNA.

The CDR3 totals 16 residues. V lost 1 base to trimming and J lost 2 bases, with 15 bases between them. Per germline, CDR1 GTSNPN and CDR2 SVGIG (reference sequence). In the study's own analysis: Amplification from reference gene primers served as the basis for estimated nucleated cell counts. Libraries were prepared by immunoSEQ multiplex PCR; TCRdb keeps only in-frame clonotypes and omits some of them. D and trimming come from the DNA, and the V and J calls and clone size come from that table. Of some 91,000 clones in the sample, 90% were seen once. The source of this sequence is a man aged 60-69 years with acute or convalescent COVID-19. Sample: peripheral blood. This chain joins TRBV30 and TRBJ1-3; D is possibly TRBD1 (5 bases). CDR3 DNA sequence: TGTGCCTGGAGTGCCCATTGGAGGGGAACTGGAAACACCATATATTTT. Protein: CAWSAHWRGTGNTIYF. The whole variable domain, filled in from reference TRBV30 and TRBJ1-3, reads SQTIHQWPATLVQPVGSPLSLECTVEGTSNPNLYWYRQAAGRGLQLLFYSVGIGQISSEVPQNLSASRPQDRQFILSSKKLLLSDSGFYLCAWSAHWRGTGNTIYFGEGSWLTVV.